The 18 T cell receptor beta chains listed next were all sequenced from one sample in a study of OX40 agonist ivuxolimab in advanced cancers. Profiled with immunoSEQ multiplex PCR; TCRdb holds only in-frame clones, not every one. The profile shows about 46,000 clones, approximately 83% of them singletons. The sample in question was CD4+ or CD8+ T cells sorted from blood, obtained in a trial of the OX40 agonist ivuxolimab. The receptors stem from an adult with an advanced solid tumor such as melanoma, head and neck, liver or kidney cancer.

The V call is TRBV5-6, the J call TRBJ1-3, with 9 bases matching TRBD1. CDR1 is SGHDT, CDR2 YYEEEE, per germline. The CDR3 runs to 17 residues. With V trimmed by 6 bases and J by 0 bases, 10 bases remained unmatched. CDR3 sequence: CASTQRQGVNSGNTIYF. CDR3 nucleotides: TGTGCCAGCACCCAACGACAGGGGGTGAACTCTGGAAACACCATATATTTT. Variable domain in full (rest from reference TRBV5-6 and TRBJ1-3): DAGVTQSPTHLIKTRGQQVTLRCSPKSGHDTVSWYQQALGQGPQFIFQYYEEEERQRGNFPDRFSGHQFPNYSSELNVNALLLGDSALYLCASTQRQGVNSGNTIYFGEGSWLTVV.

This chain's CDR3 is CASSPTGAEPQHF. CDR3 sequence (DNA): TGTGCCAGTAGCCCGACAGGCGCCGAGCCCCAGCATTTT. The chain uses TRBV19 and TRBJ1-5; D perhaps matches TRBD1 (6 bases). The CDR3 is 13 amino acids. Germline CDR1 reads LNHDA; CDR2 reads SQIVND (reference sequence). V shed 6 bases and J shed 8 bases, with 14 bases lying between them.

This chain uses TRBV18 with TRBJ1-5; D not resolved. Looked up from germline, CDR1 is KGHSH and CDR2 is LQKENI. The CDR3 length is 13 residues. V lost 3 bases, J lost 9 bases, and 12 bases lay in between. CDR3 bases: TGTGCCAGCTCACCCCCCGGGTTTCCGCCCCAGCATTTT. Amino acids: CASSPPGFPPQHF.

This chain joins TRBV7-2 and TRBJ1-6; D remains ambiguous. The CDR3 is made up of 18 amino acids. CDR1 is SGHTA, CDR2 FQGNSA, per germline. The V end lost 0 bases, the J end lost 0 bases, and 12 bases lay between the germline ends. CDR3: CASSLAGVSSSYNSPLHF. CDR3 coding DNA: TGTGCCAGCAGCTTAGCGGGTGTTTCGAGCTCCTATAATTCACCCCTCCACTTT.

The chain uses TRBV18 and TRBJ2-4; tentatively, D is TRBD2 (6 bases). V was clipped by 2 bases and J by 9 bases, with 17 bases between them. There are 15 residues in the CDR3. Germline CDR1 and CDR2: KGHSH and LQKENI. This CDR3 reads CASSPSTVGGGIQYF. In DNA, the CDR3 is TGTGCCAGCTCACCAAGTACAGTCGGGGGAGGCATTCAGTACTTC. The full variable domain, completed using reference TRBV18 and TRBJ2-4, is NAGVMQNPRHLVRRRGQEARLRCSPMKGHSHVYWYRQLPEEGLKFMVYLQKENIIDESGMPKERFSAEFPKEGPSILRIQQVVRGDSAAYFCASSPSTVGGGIQYFGAGTRLSVL.

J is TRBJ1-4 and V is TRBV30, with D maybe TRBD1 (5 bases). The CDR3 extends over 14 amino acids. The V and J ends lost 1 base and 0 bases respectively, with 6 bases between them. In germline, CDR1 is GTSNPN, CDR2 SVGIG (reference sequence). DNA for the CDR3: TGTGCCTGGAGTGAAGGGGCAACTAATGAAAAACTGTTTTTT. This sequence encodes CAWSEGATNEKLFF.

Here the CDR3 reads CASSPGRTYEQYF. CDR3 in DNA: TGTGCCAGCTCACCGGGGAGAACCTACGAGCAGTACTTC. The chain uses TRBV18 and TRBJ2-7; possibly TRBD2 for D (5 bases). The CDR3 is 13 amino acids. Trimming removed 3 bases from V and 2 bases from J, with 8 bases in between. Looked up from germline, CDR1 is KGHSH and CDR2 is LQKENI.

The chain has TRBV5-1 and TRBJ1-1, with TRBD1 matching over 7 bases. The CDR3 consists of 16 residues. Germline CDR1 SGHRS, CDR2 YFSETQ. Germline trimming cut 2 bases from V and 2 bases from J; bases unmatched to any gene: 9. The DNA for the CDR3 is TGCGCCAGCAGCTTTTCCAAGGGGGCTCCCAACACTGAAGCTTTCTTT. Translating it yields CASSFSKGAPNTEAFF.

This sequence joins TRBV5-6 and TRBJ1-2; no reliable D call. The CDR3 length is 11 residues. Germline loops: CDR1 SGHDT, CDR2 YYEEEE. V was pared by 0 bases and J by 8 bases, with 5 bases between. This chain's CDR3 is CASSLASGYTF. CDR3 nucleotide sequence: TGTGCCAGCAGCTTGGCCTCGGGCTACACCTTC.

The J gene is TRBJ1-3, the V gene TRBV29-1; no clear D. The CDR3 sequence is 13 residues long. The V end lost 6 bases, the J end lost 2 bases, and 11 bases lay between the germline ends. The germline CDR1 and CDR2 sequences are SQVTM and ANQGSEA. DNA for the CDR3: TGCAGCGTCCTGTGGGCTACTGGAAACACCATATATTTT. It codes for CSVLWATGNTIYF. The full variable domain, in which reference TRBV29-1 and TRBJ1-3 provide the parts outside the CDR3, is SAVISQKPSRDICQRGTSLTIQCQVDSQVTMMFWYRQQPGQSLTLIATANQGSEATYESGFVIDKFPISRPNLTFSTLTVSNMSPEDSSIYLCSVLWATGNTIYFGEGSWLTVV.

The CDR3 coding sequence is TGCAGCGCCAAAAGATCGGGGGGCTACACCTTC. Its translation: CSAKRSGGYTF. The V gene is TRBV29-1, the J gene TRBJ1-2; D remains unclear. The CDR3 is made up of 11 amino acids. Between the trimmed V and J ends, which lost 7 bases and 8 bases, there was a span of 14 bases. Per the germline V gene, CDR1 is SQVTM and CDR2 is ANQGSEA. Based on the CDR3 plus reference TRBV29-1 and TRBJ1-2, the full variable domain is SAVISQKPSRDICQRGTSLTIQCQVDSQVTMMFWYRQQPGQSLTLIATANQGSEATYESGFVIDKFPISRPNLTFSTLTVSNMSPEDSSIYLCSAKRSGGYTFGSGTRLTVV.

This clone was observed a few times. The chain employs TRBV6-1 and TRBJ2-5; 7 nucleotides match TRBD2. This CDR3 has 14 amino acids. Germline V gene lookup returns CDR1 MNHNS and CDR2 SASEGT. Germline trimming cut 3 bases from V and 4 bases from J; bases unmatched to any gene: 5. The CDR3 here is CASSDSAGTETQYF. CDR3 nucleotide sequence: TGTGCCAGCAGTGACTCAGCGGGGACAGAGACCCAGTACTTC.

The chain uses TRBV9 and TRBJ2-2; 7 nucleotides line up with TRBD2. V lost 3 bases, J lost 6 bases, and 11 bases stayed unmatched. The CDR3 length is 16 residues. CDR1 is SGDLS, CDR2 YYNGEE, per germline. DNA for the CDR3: TGTGCCAGCAGCGCGACCGCAGGACTAGTTCCCGGGGAGCTGTTTTTT. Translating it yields CASSATAGLVPGELFF.

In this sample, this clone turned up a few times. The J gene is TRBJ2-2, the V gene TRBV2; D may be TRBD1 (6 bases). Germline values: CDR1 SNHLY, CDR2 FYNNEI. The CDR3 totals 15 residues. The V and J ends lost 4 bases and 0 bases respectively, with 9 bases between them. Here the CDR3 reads CASSVYRANTGELFF. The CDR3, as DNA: TGTGCCAGCAGTGTATACAGGGCGAACACCGGGGAGCTGTTTTTT.

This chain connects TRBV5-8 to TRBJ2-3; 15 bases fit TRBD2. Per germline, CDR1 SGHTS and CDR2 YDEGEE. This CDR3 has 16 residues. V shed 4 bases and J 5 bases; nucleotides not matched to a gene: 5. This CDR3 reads CASSPGTSGGRDTQYF. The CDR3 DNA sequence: TGTGCCAGCAGCCCCGGGACTAGCGGGGGGAGAGATACGCAGTATTTT.

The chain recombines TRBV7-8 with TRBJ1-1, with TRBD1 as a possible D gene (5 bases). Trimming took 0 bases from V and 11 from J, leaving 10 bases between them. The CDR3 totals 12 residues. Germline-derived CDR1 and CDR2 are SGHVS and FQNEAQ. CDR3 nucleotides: TGTGCCAGCAGCTTAGCGCTAGGGGTGGCTTTCTTT. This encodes CASSLALGVAFF.

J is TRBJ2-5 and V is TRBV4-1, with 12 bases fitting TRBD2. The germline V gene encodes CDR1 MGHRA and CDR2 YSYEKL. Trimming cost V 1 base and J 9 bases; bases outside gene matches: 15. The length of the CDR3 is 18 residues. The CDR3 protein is CASSQGTLAGGARKAQYF. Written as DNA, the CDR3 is TGCGCCAGCAGCCAAGGGACACTAGCGGGGGGTGCCCGAAAGGCCCAGTACTTC.

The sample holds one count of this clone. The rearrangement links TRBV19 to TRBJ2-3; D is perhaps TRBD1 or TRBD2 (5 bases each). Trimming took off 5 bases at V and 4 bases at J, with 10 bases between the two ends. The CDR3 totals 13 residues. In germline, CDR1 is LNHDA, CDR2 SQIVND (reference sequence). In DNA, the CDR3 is TGTGCCAGTAGTCTCAGGGACGCAGATACGCAGTATTTT. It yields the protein CASSLRDADTQYF.